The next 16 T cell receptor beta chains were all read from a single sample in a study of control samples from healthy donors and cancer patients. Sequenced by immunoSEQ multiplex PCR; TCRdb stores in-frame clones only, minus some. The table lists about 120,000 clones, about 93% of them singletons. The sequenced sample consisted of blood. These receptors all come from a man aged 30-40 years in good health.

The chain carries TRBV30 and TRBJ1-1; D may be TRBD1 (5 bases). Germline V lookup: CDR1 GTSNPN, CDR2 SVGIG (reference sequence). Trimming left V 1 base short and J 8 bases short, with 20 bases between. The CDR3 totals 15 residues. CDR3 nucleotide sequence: TGTGCCTGGAGTGCCCAGACAGCTGGGCTTAGGGAAGCTTTCTTT. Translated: CAWSAQTAGLREAFF.

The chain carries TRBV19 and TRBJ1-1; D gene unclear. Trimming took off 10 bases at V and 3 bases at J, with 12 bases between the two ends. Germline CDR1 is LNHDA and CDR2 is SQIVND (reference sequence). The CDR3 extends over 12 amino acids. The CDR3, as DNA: TGTGCCACCTTGGACGGTTACACTGAAGCTTTCTTT. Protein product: CATLDGYTEAFF.

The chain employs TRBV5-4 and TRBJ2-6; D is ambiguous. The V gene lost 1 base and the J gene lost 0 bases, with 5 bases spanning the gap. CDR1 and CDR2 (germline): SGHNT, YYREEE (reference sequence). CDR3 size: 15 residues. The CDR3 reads CASSLRGSGANVLTF. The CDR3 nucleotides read TGTGCCAGCAGCTTGAGAGGCTCTGGGGCCAACGTCCTGACTTTC.

CDR3 sequence reads: CASSRTPIGPVAFF. In DNA, the CDR3 is TGTGCCAGCAGCCGGACTCCTATTGGACCCGTAGCTTTCTTT. The J gene is TRBJ1-1, the V gene TRBV6-5, with D unresolved. CDR1 and CDR2 (germline): MNHEY, SVGAGI. The CDR3 contains 14 residues. Trimming stripped 6 bases from V and 10 bases from J, with 21 bases between.

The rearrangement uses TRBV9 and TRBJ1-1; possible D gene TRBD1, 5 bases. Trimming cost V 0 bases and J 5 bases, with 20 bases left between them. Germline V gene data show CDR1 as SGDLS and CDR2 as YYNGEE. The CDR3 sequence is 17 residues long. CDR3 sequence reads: CASSVVGAGAMLTEAFF. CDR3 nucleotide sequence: TGTGCCAGCAGCGTAGTAGGGGCAGGCGCGATGTTAACTGAAGCTTTCTTT.

The DNA of the CDR3 is TGTGCCAGCAGTGCCACCGGGACAGGGCATGGCTACACCTTC. Translating gives CASSATGTGHGYTF. The V and J genes are TRBV6-4 and TRBJ1-2; 9 bases line up with TRBD1. The CDR3 totals 14 residues. Germline V lookup: CDR1 MRHNA, CDR2 SNTAGT. V was clipped by 4 bases and J by 6 bases; unmatched bases: 6.

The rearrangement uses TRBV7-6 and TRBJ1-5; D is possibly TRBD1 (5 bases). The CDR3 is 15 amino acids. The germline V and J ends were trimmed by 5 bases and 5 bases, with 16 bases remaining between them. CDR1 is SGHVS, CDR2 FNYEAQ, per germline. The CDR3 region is CASSAQGPPYQPQHF. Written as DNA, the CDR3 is TGTGCCAGCAGCGCCCAGGGTCCCCCCTATCAGCCCCAGCATTTT. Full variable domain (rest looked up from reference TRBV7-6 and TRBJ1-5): GAGVSQSPRYKVTKRGQDVALRCDPISGHVSLYWYRQALGQGPEFLTYFNYEAQQDKSGLPNDRFSAERPEGSISTLTIQRTEQRDSAMYRCASSAQGPPYQPQHFGDGTRLSIL.

Here the CDR3 reads CASSPARGPQSPLHF. CDR3 nucleotides: TGTGCCAGCTCACCAGCCAGGGGACCCCAATCACCCCTCCACTTT. V and J are TRBV18 and TRBJ1-6; D possibly corresponds to TRBD1 (6 bases). The ends were cut back, 2 bases at V and 10 bases at J, with 15 bases in the middle. Germline CDR1 is KGHSH and CDR2 is LQKENI. The CDR3 is 15 residues long.

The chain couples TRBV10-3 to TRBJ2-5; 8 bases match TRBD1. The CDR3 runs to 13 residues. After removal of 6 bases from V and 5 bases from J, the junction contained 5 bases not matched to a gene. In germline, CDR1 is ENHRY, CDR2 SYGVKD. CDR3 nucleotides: TGTGCCATCAGGGACAGGGATACGGAGACCCAGTACTTC. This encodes CAIRDRDTETQYF.

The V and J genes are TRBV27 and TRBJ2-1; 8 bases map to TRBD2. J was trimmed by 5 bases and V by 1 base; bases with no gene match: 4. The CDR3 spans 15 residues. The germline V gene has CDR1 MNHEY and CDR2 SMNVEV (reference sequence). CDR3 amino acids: CASSLFSGANNEQFF. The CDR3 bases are TGTGCCAGCAGTTTATTTAGCGGGGCAAACAATGAGCAGTTCTTC.

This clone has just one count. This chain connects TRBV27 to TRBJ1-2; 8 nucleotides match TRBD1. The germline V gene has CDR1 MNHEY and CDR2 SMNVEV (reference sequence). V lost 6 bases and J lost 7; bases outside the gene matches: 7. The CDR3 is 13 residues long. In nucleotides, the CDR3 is TGTGCCAGCAGCTTGACAGGGGAGCGTGGCTACACCTTC. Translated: CASSLTGERGYTF.

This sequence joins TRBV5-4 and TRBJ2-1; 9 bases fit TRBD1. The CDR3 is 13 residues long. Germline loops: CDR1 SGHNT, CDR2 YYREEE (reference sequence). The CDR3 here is CAEGTGGLDEQFF. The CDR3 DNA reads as TGTGCAGAGGGAACAGGGGGCTTGGATGAGCAGTTCTTC.

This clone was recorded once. In DNA, the CDR3 is TGCGCCAGCAGCCCCCGGACGGGGGAAAACATTCAGTACTTC. Protein: CASSPRTGENIQYF. J is TRBJ2-4 and V is TRBV5-1; possible D gene TRBD2, 6 bases. Trimming stripped 4 bases from V and 5 bases from J, with 13 bases between. The length of the CDR3 is 14 residues. CDR1 is SGHRS, CDR2 YFSETQ, per germline.

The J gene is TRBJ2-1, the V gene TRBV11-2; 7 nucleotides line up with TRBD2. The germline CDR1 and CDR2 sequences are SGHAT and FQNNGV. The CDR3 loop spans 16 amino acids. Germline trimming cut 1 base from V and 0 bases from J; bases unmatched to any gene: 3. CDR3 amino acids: CASSLGPGGSYNEQFF. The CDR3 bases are TGTGCCAGCAGCTTAGGCCCGGGGGGCTCCTACAATGAGCAGTTCTTC.

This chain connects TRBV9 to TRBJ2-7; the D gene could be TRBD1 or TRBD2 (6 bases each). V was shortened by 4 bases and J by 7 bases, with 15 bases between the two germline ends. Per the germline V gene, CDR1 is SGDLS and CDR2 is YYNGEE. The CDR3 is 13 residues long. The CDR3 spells CASSPPEGGEQYF. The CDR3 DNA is TGTGCCAGCAGCCCCCCCGAGGGGGGAGAGCAGTACTTC.

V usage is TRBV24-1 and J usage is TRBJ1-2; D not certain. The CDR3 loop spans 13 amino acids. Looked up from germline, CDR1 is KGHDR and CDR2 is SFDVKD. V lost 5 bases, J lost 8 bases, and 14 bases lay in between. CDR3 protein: CATSGPQAPGYTF. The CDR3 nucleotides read TGTGCCACCAGTGGCCCTCAAGCACCCGGCTACACCTTC.